This record concerns one T cell receptor beta chain sequence. The data were produced by immunoSEQ multiplex PCR, yet TCRdb's version contains in-frame clones alone and is incomplete. This sample has approximately 1,500,000 clones, with 98% found just once. The CDR3 runs 17 residues. The V end lost 1 base, the J end lost 0 bases, and 15 bases lay between the germline ends. Germline V gene data show CDR1 as SEHNR and CDR2 as FQNEAQ (reference sequence). These data originate in a study of shared clonotypes between healthy human individuals. The receptor's source is a man aged 25-40 years in good health. The sequenced sample consisted of naive CD4+ T cells sorted from blood. Subset specified: CD45RA+ positively selected. This chain uses TRBV7-9 with TRBJ1-2; D possibly corresponds to TRBD1 (5 bases). The CDR3 loop is CASSLVSGVIANYGYTF. The CDR3 DNA reads TGTGCCAGCAGCTTAGTCTCGGGGGTCATAGCTAACTATGGCTACACCTTC. Looking up the rest from reference TRBV7-9 and TRBJ1-2 gives the full variable domain: DTGVSQNPRHKITKRGQNVTFRCDPISEHNRLYWYRQTLGQGPEFLTYFQNEAQLEKSRLLSDRFSAERPKGSFSTLEIQRTEQGDSAMYLCASSLVSGVIANYGYTFGSGTRLTVV.